The clone carrying this T cell receptor beta chain was recorded once. What it binds is unknown. These data belong to a study of shared clonotypes between healthy human individuals. As defined, naive CD8 cells were CD45RO-negative and positively selected for CCR7, with terminally differentiated effector memory CD45RA+ cells excluded. Study conclusions and caveats: Depth of sequencing was expected to influence donor clonotype sharing. Few donors limited the genetic and exposure-history diversity represented. Sorted-subset sequencing, rarefaction showed, was incomplete despite large depth.

The V and J ends lost 4 bases and 2 bases, in that order; junction bases with no gene match: 4. This CDR3 spans 15 amino acids. Germline CDR1 reads LNHNV; CDR2 reads YYDKDF (reference sequence). Sequencing was performed with immunoSEQ multiplex PCR; in TCRdb, only in-frame clones are kept and a portion is missing. The table includes millions of clones, 93% detected once. The chain employs TRBV15 and TRBJ1-3, with TRBD1 identical over 8 bases. The material sequenced was naive CD8+ T cells from PBMCs. The sequence derives from a man aged 18 to 29 in good health. Some clones in this sample may be carry-over from other donors' samples. In DNA, the CDR3 is TGTGCCACCAGCACAGAACAGGGGGCTGGAAACACCATATATTTT. This gives the protein CATSTEQGAGNTIYF.